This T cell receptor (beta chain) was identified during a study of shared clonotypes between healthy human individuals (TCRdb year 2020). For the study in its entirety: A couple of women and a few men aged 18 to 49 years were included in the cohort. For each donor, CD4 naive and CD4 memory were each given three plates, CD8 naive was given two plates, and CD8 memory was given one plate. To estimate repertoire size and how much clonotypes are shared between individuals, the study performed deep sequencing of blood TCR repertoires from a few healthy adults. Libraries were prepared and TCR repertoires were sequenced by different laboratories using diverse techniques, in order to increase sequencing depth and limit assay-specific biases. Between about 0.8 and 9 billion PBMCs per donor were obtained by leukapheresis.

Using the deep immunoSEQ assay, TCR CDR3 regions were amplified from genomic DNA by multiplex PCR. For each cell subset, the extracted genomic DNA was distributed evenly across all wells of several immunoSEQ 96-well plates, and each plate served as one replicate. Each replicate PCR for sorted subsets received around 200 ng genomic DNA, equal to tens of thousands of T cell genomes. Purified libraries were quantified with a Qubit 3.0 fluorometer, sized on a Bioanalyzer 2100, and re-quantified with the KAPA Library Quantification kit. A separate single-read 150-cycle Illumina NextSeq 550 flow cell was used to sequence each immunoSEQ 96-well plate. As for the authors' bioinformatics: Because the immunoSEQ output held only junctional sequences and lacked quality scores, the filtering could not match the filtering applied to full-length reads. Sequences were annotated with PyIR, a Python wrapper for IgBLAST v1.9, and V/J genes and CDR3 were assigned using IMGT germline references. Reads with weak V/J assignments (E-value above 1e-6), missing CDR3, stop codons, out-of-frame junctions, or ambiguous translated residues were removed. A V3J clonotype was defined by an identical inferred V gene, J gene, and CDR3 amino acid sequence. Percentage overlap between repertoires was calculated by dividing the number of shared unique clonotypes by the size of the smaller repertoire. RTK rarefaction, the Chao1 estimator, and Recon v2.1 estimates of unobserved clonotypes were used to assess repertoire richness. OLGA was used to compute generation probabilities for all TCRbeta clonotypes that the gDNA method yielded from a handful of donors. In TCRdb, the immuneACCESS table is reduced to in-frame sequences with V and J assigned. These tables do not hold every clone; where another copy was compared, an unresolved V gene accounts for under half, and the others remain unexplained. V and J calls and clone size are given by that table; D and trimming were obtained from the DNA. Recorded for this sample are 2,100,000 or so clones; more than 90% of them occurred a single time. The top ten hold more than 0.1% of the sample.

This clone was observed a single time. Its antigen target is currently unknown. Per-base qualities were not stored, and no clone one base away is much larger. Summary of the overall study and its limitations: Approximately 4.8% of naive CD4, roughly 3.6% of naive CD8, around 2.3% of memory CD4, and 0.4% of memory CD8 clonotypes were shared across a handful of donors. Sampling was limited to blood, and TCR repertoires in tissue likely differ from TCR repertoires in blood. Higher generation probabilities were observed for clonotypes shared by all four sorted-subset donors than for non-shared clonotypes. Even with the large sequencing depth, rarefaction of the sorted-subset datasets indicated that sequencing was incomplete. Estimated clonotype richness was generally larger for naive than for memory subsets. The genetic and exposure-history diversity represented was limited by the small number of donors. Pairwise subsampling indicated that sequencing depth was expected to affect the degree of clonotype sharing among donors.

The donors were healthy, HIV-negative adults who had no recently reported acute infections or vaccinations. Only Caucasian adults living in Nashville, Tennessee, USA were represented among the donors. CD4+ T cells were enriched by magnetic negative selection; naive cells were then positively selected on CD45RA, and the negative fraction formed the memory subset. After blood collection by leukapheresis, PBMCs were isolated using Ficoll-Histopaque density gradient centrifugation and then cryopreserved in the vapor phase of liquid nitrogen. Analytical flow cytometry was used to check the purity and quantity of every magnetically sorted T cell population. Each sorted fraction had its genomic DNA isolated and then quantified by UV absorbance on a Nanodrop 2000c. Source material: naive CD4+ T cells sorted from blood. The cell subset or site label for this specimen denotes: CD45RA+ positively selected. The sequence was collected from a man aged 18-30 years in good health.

The nucleotide sequence reads as follows: TGTGCCAGCAGCCCCGGACAGACGGGCACAGATACGCAGTATTTT. Translated, it reads CASSPGQTGTDTQYF. The chain links TRBV6-5 with TRBJ2-3; TRBD1 is a weak D gene call, 6 bases matching. Including the terminal cysteine and phenylalanine, the CDR3 comprises 15 residues. CDR3 DNA is the only sequence kept; it has 45 bases, read in frame from the first base. V loses 6 bases, J loses 1 base, and the germline ends lie 14 bases apart. From a lookup of the germline V gene, CDR1 and CDR2 are MNHEY and SVGAGI.